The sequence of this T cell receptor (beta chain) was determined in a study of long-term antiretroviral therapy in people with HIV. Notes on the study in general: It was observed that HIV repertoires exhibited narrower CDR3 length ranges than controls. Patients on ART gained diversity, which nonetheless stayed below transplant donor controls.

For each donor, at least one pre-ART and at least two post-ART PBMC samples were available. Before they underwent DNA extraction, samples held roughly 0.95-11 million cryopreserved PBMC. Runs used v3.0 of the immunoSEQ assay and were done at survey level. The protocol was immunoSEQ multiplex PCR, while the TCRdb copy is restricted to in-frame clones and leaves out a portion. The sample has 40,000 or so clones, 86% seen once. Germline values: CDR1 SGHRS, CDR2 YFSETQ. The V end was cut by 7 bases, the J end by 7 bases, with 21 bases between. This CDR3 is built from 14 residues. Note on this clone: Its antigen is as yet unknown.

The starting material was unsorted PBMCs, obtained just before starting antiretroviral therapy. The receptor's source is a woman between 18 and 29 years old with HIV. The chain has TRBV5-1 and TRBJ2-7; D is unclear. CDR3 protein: CASHPDANYGEQYF. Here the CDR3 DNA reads TGCGCCAGCCACCCGGACGCAAACTACGGGGAGCAGTACTTC.